Below, 26 T cell receptor beta chains from the same sample are listed, as sequenced in a study of post-analysis software for immune sequencing data. Study-level findings and limits: The five TRBV segments detected at higher frequency in patients than in controls included TRBV5-6, TRBV5-1 and TRBV20-1.

Researchers reported that TCR beta cDNA libraries carried unique molecular identifiers. TCRdb re-called the PCR reads through MiXCR, storing one row per CDR3 protein. The sample carries 740,000 or so distinct CDR3 sequences, around 53% recorded once. No antigen has been identified for these receptors. The sequencing sample was made of blood. Receptors originate from a girl under 18 with multiple sclerosis.

The chain combines TRBV12-5 with TRBJ1-5; D possibly corresponds to TRBD1 (6 bases). CDR3 length: 15 amino acids. Germline V lookup: CDR1 LGHNT, CDR2 FRNRAP. Trimming left V 6 bases short and J 6 bases short, with 18 bases between. CDR3 amino acids: CASGHSGTIGQPQHF. CDR3 sequence (DNA): TGTGCTAGTGGCCACTCGGGGACAATCGGTCAGCCCCAGCATTTT.

This CDR3 is CASSAWGSQETQYF. The CDR3 coding sequence is TGTGCCAGCAGCGCATGGGGATCCCAAGAGACCCAGTACTTC. The chain combines TRBV13 with TRBJ2-5; D remains unclear. V gave up 5 bases and J gave up 1 base, with 11 bases separating them. The CDR3 sequence is 14 residues long. Per germline, CDR1 PRHDT and CDR2 FYEKMQ (reference sequence). The full variable domain, its missing parts supplied by reference TRBV13 and TRBJ2-5, is AAGVIQSPRHLIKEKRETATLKCYPIPRHDTVYWYQQGPGQDPQFLISFYEKMQSDKGSIPDRFSAQQFSDYHSELNMSSLELGDSALYFCASSAWGSQETQYFGPGTRLLVL.

The table lists this clonotype with a few counts. The chain has TRBV6-5 and TRBJ2-7, with a tentative D call TRBD2 (5 bases). Trimming left V 7 bases short and J 1 base short, with 11 bases between. Germline V gene lookup returns CDR1 MNHEY and CDR2 SVGAGI. The CDR3 is 13 residues long. DNA for the CDR3: TGTGCCAGCACCTACCCGGGGTCCTACGAGCAGTACTTC. This translates into CASTYPGSYEQYF.

This clonotype was counted only a few times. This chain connects TRBV7-3 to TRBJ2-3; 10 bases line up with TRBD2. The germline V gene has CDR1 SGHTA and CDR2 FQGTGA. The CDR3 loop spans 16 amino acids. The V segment lost 0 bases and the J segment 1 base; nucleotides outside the gene matches: 1. In DNA, the CDR3 is TGTGCCAGCAGCTTAACTCTAGCGGGGGGCACAGATACGCAGTATTTT. Translating it yields CASSLTLAGGTDTQYF.

This chain connects TRBV3-1 to TRBJ1-2; the D gene is possibly TRBD1 (6 bases). Germline CDR1 is LGHDT and CDR2 is YNNKEL (reference sequence). The CDR3 length is 12 residues. V lost 4 bases, J lost 6 bases, and 9 bases lay in between. CDR3 sequence reads: CASSPGVNGYTF. The CDR3 region has the DNA TGTGCCAGCAGCCCAGGGGTCAATGGCTACACCTTC.

V usage is TRBV12-3 or TRBV12-4 and J usage is TRBJ2-7; 10 bases map to TRBD2. CDR3 length: 16 residues. V lost 6 bases, J lost 2 bases, and 10 bases stayed unmatched. CDR3 protein: CASSLGSGRATYEQYF. In DNA form, the CDR3 reads TGTGCCAGCAGCCTCGGGAGCGGGAGGGCCACCTACGAGCAGTACTTC.

V gene TRBV20-1 combines with J gene TRBJ2-1; TRBD2 matches 9 bases. The germline gives CDR1 DFQATT, CDR2 SNEGSKA (reference sequence). CDR3 length: 13 amino acids. V trimming: 7 bases; J trimming: 6 bases; junction bases outside the gene matches: 7. The CDR3 reads CSGLAGVGNEQFF. CDR3 bases: TGCAGTGGTTTAGCGGGAGTAGGCAATGAGCAGTTCTTC.

This clonotype appeared a single time. The junction shows a germline mismatch at one end, possibly a read error. The chain combines TRBV5-1 with TRBJ1-6, with a tentative D call TRBD1 (5 bases). This CDR3 spans 15 amino acids. Germline CDR1 reads SGHRS; CDR2 reads YFSETQ. The CDR3 region has the DNA TGCGCCAGCAGATTGGACGGGACGGGAGTTCAGGCCCTCCACTTT. This codes for CASRLDGTGVQALHF.

The V call is TRBV12-3 or TRBV12-4, the J call TRBJ2-3; possible D gene TRBD2, 6 bases. The CDR3 contains 12 residues. The germline V and J ends were trimmed by 3 bases and 11 bases, with 12 bases remaining between them. CDR3 sequence: CASSLRRDVQYF. The CDR3 bases are TGTGCCAGCAGTTTGCGGCGGGATGTGCAGTATTTT.

This sequence joins TRBV20-1 and TRBJ2-7, with 7 bases that match TRBD2. The germline V gene has CDR1 DFQATT and CDR2 SNEGSKA (reference sequence). V shed 6 bases, J shed 3 bases, and the junction held 8 bases outside the gene matches. This CDR3 is built from 13 residues. CDR3 sequence reads: CSATGDYHYEQYF. CDR3 bases: TGCAGTGCCACGGGGGACTACCACTACGAGCAGTACTTC.

The CDR3 spells CAISGRDRFYGYTF. The DNA for the CDR3 is TGTGCCATCAGTGGGAGGGACCGCTTCTATGGCTACACCTTC. The chain employs TRBV10-3 and TRBJ1-2; weak D call: TRBD1 (5 bases). V lost 4 bases and J lost 4, with 13 bases in between. The CDR3 loop spans 14 amino acids. Germline lookup yields CDR1 ENHRY and CDR2 SYGVKD.

CDR3 region: CSVAPGHRNYGYTF. Written as DNA, the CDR3 is TGCAGCGTTGCCCCGGGACACCGAAACTATGGCTACACCTTC. The V gene is TRBV29-1, the J gene TRBJ1-2; the D gene is possibly TRBD1 (6 bases). This CDR3 is 14 amino acids long. The V gene's germline CDR1 is SQVTM and CDR2 ANQGSEA. V shed 4 bases and J shed 2 bases, with 14 bases lying between them.

This clonotype appeared a single time. The CDR3 is CSARPGFNTGELFF. In DNA, the CDR3 is TGCAGTGCTAGGCCGGGGTTTAACACCGGGGAGCTGTTTTTT. The rearrangement joins TRBV20-1 to TRBJ2-2; TRBD2 might be the D (5 bases). The CDR3 is 14 amino acids. CDR1 is DFQATT and CDR2 is SNEGSKA in the germline V gene (reference sequence). V was cut by 3 bases and J by 2 bases, with 10 bases left in between.

CDR3 region: CASSRSVYSYEQYF. Here the CDR3 DNA reads TGTGCCAGCAGTCGAAGCGTTTACTCCTACGAGCAGTACTTC. J is TRBJ2-7 and V is TRBV7-2; D gene ambiguous. This CDR3 region has 14 residues. The ends were cut back, 6 bases at V and 0 bases at J, with 12 bases in the middle. Per germline, CDR1 SGHTA and CDR2 FQGNSA.

The chain is built from TRBV12-3 or TRBV12-4 and TRBJ1-2, with D possibly TRBD1 on 6 matching bases. The CDR3 runs to 13 residues. V lost 1 base, J lost 8 bases, and 11 bases lay in between. DNA for the CDR3: TGTGCCAGCAGTTTAGTCTACAGGGACGGCTACACCTTC. Translating gives CASSLVYRDGYTF.

This chain uses TRBV5-1 with TRBJ2-7; D is undetermined. The CDR3 covers 15 residues. Germline lookup yields CDR1 SGHRS and CDR2 YFSETQ. V lost 0 bases to trimming and J lost 6 bases, with 16 bases between them. CDR3 sequence (DNA): TGCGCCAGCAGCTTGGACGAGCCGACGGTTGGCGAGCAGTACTTC. This encodes CASSLDEPTVGEQYF.

This chain uses TRBV20-1 with TRBJ2-7, with D unclear. Germline V CDR1 and CDR2: DFQATT, SNEGSKA (reference sequence). The CDR3 runs to 12 residues. Trimming pared 6 bases from V and 7 bases from J, leaving 16 bases between. The CDR3 region has the DNA TGCAGTGCCGTCGATGAAGGGTTAGAGCAGTACGTC. Protein: CSAVDEGLEQYV.

Only a few counts were recorded for this clonotype. The chain recombines TRBV6-5 with TRBJ2-5, with TRBD2 matching over 12 bases. The tail of the sequence fits TRBJ2-7 better, so the J call may be wrong. Germline CDR1 is MNHEY and CDR2 is SVGAGI. The CDR3 contains 17 residues. In nucleotides, the CDR3 is TGTGCCAGCAGTTACTATACCCGGACTAGCGGGATCTACGAGCAGTACTTC. Protein: CASSYYTRTSGIYEQYF.

V is TRBV5-5 and J is TRBJ2-1; the D gene is possibly TRBD2 (7 bases). In germline, CDR1 is SGHKS, CDR2 YYEKEE (reference sequence). Trimming took 3 bases from V and 4 from J, leaving 17 bases between them. This CDR3 region has 16 residues. The CDR3, as DNA: TGTGCCAGCAGCTCCGGGGGGCCTCATATGTACAATGAGCAGTTCTTC. This translates into CASSSGGPHMYNEQFF.

The chain couples TRBV20-1 to TRBJ2-7; 9 nucleotides agree with TRBD2. From germline, CDR1 is DFQATT and CDR2 SNEGSKA (reference sequence). The CDR3 consists of 14 residues. The J segment lost 4 bases and the V segment lost 3 bases, leaving 7 bases of the junction unmatched. CDR3 region: CSARDPSGTYEQYF. CDR3 sequence (DNA): TGCAGTGCTAGGGACCCTAGCGGGACTTACGAGCAGTACTTC.

This clonotype has just a few counts. J is TRBJ1-2 and V is TRBV2; 9 bases agree with TRBD1. J gave up 6 bases and V 10 bases, and 9 bases lay outside the gene matches. Germline V gene data show CDR1 as SNHLY and CDR2 as FYNNEI. This CDR3 has 13 amino acids. As DNA, the CDR3 is TGTGCCATCCCCCGGGACAGGGTAAATGGCTACACCTTC. Protein product: CAIPRDRVNGYTF.

This chain links TRBV28 with TRBJ2-3; a possible D gene is TRBD2 (6 bases). With 3 bases removed from V and 0 bases from J, the gap between germline ends came to 13 bases. The CDR3 sequence is 16 residues long. Germline loops: CDR1 MDHEN, CDR2 SYDVKM. For the CDR3, the DNA is TGTGCCAGCAGTTTCTCGGCGGGGTTTAGCACAGATACGCAGTATTTT. Translating gives CASSFSAGFSTDTQYF.

J is TRBJ1-6 and V is TRBV2, with a tentative D call TRBD1 (5 bases). The CDR3 has 18 residues. V lost 2 bases, J lost 1 base, and 15 bases lay in between. Germline V lookup: CDR1 SNHLY, CDR2 FYNNEI. The CDR3 DNA reads as TGTGCCAGCAGTGAAATTCCTGGGGCGGCGTCCTATAATTCACCCCTCCACTTT. Translated, it gives CASSEIPGAASYNSPLHF.

J is TRBJ1-3 and V is TRBV6-6; 8 nucleotides agree with TRBD1. The CDR3 spans 15 residues. Unmatched junction bases numbered 1, after V lost 0 bases and J lost 3 bases. CDR1 is MNHNY, CDR2 SVGAGI, per germline (reference sequence). The chain's CDR3 is CASSYSDRVGNTIYF. The CDR3 DNA reads as TGTGCCAGCAGTTACTCGGACAGGGTTGGAAACACCATATATTTT.

This clonotype was counted a few times. This chain uses TRBV7-8 with TRBJ2-7; D perhaps matches TRBD1 (6 bases). Germline V lookup: CDR1 SGHVS, CDR2 FQNEAQ. The CDR3 spans 16 residues. Trimming removed 2 bases from V and 3 bases from J, with 17 bases in between. This chain's CDR3 is CASSLSRDNGVYEQYF. The DNA for the CDR3 is TGTGCCAGCAGCTTAAGCCGGGACAACGGGGTCTACGAGCAGTACTTC.

This clonotype was found a few times. V is TRBV20-1 and J is TRBJ2-7, with 10 bases matching TRBD2. The CDR3 runs 16 residues. Per the germline V gene, CDR1 is DFQATT and CDR2 is SNEGSKA (reference sequence). Trimming at V came to 0 bases and at J to 6 bases, leaving 11 bases not matched to a gene. Here the CDR3 DNA reads TGCAGTGCTAGAGATCGTCCTAGCGGGGGTTGGGGCGAGCAGTACTTC. This codes for CSARDRPSGGWGEQYF.